Listed below are T cell receptor beta chains from one sample, sequenced in a study of vaccination effects on CD4 cells after COVID-19. Their cognate antigens are unknown. Some clones are missing from TCRdb's copy, which holds only in-frame ones; the method was immunoSEQ multiplex PCR. Among tens of thousands of clones listed, roughly 79% were seen once. The sequences come from CD4+ T cells from PBMCs cultured with HCoV-OC43 spike peptides, collected before COVID-19 vaccination. These receptors were taken from a human donor who received a COVID-19 vaccine. Each CDR3 is given with its conserved first and last residue.

cdr3_aa	v_call
CASSVARVERGGEQFF	TRBV9
CASSLVTVYNEQFF	TRBV28
CASSYSGVNTEAFF	TRBV6-2/TRBV6-3
CSVRQGTNTEAFF	TRBV29-1
CASSRKPNWAFF	TRBV19
CASSLSIGNTEAFF	TRBV5-1
CASSVRHLSSTDTQYF	TRBV2
CASSPRAGGGYTF	TRBV3-1/TRBV3-2
CASSHRTSSYNEQFF	TRBV14
CASSAQGSNQPQHF	TRBV2
CAIREDRGLTEAFF	TRBV10-3
CASSHRDRRNTIYF	TRBV14
CASSQDSVGGWNTEAFF	TRBV4-1
CSAAAGTLEFF	TRBV20-1
CASSRWTYNEQFF	TRBV12-3/TRBV12-4
CASSQVSYNSPLHF	TRBV4-1
CASSYRNSPLHF	TRBV2
CASSLLTGTSGNTIYF	TRBV4-1
CASSYSGANTEAFF	TRBV6-2/TRBV6-3
CASGLAGGQDTQYF	TRBV12-5
CASSQSPESYGYTF	TRBV4-2
CAWTDGQYNQPQHF	TRBV30
CASSPNGRANTEAFF	TRBV18
CASSLDGETEAFF	TRBV11-3
CASSLDQMAPGGYGYTF	TRBV11-2
CASSQVRRAGETQYF	TRBV4-1
CASSGGSKETQYF	TRBV2
CASSLSSTPNNEQFF	TRBV5-4